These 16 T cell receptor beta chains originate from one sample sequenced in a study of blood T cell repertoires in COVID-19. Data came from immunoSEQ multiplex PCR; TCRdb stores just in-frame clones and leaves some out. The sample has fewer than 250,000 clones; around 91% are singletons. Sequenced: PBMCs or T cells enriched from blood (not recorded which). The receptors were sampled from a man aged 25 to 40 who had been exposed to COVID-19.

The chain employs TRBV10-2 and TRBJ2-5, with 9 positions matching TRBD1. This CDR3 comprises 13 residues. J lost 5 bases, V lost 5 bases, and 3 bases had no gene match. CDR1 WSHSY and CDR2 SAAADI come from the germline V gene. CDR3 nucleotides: TGCGCCAGCAGTTGGGACAGGGAGGAGACCCAGTACTTC. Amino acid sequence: CASSWDREETQYF.

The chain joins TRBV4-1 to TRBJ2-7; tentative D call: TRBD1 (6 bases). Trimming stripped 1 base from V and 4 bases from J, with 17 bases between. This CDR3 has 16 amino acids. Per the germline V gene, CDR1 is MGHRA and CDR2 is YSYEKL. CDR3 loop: CASSQGRQAFQYEQYF. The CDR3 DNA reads TGCGCCAGCAGCCAAGGTAGACAGGCCTTCCAGTACGAGCAGTACTTC.

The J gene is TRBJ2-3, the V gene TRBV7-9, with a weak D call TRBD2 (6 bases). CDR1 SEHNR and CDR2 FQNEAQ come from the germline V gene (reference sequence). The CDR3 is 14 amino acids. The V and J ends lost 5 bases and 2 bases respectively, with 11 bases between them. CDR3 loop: CASSHRDFTDTQYF. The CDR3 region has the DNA TGTGCCAGCAGCCATCGGGACTTCACAGATACGCAGTATTTT.

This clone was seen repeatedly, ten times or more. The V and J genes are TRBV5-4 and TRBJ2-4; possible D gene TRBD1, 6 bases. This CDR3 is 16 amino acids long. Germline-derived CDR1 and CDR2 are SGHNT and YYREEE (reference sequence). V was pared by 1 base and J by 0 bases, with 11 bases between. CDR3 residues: CASSLRGTLAKNIQYF. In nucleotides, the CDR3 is TGTGCCAGCAGCTTGAGGGGGACACTAGCCAAAAACATTCAGTACTTC.

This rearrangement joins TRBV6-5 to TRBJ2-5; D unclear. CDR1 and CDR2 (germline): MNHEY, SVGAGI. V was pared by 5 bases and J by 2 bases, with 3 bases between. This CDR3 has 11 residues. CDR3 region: CASSLQETQYF. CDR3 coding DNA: TGTGCCAGCAGTCTACAAGAGACCCAGTACTTC.

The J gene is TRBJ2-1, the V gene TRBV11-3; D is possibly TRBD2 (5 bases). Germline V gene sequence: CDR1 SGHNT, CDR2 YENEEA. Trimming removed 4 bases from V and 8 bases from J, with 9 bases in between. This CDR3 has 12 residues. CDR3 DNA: TGTGCCAGCAGCTACACCGGGGATGAGCAGTTCTTC. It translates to CASSYTGDEQFF.

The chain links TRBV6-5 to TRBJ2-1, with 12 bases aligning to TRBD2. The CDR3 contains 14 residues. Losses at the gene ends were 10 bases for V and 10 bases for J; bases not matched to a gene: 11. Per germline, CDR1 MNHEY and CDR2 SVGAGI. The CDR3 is CATRRTSGVGEQFF. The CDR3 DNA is TGTGCCACCCGCAGGACTAGCGGGGTGGGGGAGCAGTTCTTC.

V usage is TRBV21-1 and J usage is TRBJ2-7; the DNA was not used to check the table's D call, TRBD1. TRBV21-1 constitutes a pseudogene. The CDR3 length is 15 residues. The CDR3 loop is CASSGRTGIVFEQYF. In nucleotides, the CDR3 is TGTGCCAGCAGCGGACGGACAGGGATCGTCTTCGAGCAGTACTTC.

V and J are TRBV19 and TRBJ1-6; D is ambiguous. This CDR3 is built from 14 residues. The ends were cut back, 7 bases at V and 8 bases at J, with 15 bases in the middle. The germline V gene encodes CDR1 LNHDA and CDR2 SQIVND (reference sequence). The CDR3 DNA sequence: TGTGCCAGTACCCCTCGGGTTTTGGATTCACCCCTCCACTTT. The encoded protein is CASTPRVLDSPLHF.

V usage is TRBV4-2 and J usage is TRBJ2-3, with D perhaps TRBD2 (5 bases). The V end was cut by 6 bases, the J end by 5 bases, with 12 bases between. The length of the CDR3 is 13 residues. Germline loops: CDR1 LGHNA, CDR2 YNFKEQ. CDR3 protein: CASSRLAQDTQYF. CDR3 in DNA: TGTGCCAGCAGTAGGCTAGCTCAAGATACGCAGTATTTT.

For the CDR3, the DNA is TGCGCCAGCAGCTTACAGGGCATTGGAAATGAAAAACTGTTTTTT. This translates into CASSLQGIGNEKLFF. The chain couples TRBV5-1 to TRBJ1-4, with D possibly TRBD1 on 6 matching bases. V lost 2 bases, J lost 5 bases, and 13 bases lay in between. Germline V gene sequence: CDR1 SGHRS, CDR2 YFSETQ. The CDR3 runs 15 residues. The whole variable domain, remainder taken from reference TRBV5-1 and TRBJ1-4, is KAGVTQTPRYLIKTRGQQVTLSCSPISGHRSVSWYQQTPGQGLQFLFEYFSETQRNKGNFPGRFSGRQFSNSRSEMNVSTLELGDSALYLCASSLQGIGNEKLFFGSGTQLSVL.

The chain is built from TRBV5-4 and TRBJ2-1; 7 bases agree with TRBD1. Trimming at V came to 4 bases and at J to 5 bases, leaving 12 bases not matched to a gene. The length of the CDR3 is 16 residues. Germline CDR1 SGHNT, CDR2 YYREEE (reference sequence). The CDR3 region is CASSLNPRDSNNEQFF. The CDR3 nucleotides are TGTGCCAGCAGCCTAAATCCACGGGACAGTAACAATGAGCAGTTCTTC.

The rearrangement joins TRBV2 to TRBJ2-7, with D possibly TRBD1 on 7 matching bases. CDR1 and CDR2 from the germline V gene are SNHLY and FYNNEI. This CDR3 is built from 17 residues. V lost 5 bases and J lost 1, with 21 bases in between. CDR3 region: CASSRGGNAGQSYEQYF. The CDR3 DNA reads TGTGCCAGCAGTCGAGGGGGGAACGCGGGACAGTCCTACGAGCAGTACTTC.

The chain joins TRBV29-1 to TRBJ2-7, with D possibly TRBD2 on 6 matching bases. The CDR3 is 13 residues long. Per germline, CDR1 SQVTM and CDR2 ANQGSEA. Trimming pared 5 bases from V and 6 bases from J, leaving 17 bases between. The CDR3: CSVQSPERAEQYF. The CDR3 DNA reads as TGCAGCGTTCAGTCCCCCGAGCGGGCCGAGCAGTACTTC.

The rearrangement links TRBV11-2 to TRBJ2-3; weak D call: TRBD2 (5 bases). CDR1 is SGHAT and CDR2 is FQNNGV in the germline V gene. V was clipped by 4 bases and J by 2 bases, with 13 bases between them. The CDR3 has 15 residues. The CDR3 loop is CASSSLGGPTDTQYF. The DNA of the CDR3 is TGTGCCAGCAGCTCCTTAGGAGGCCCCACAGATACGCAGTATTTT.

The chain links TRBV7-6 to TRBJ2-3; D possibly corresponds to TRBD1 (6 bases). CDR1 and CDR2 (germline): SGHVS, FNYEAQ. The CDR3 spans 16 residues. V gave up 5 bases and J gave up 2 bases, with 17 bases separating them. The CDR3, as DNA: TGTGCCAGCAGCCAAGGGACAACATGGCCCACAGATACGCAGTATTTT. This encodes CASSQGTTWPTDTQYF.